Presented here are 3 T cell receptor beta chains from one specimen sequenced in a study of metastatic and nonmetastatic thyroid tumors. Patients were all untreated before their thyroid surgery. TCRdb ran MiXCR on the PCR reads. Of tens of thousands of clones listed, around 26% were seen once; the top ten hold approximately 16%. Sequencing input: blood. These receptors came from a male donor with papillary thyroid cancer or a benign thyroid nodule (not recorded which). Some clones in this sample may be carry-over from other donors' samples.

This clone is categorized as medium-sized (0.01 to 0.1%). V gene TRBV28 combines with J gene TRBJ2-7; 7 nucleotides line up with TRBD2. Trimming took 6 bases from V and 1 from J; bases not matched to a gene: 12. The germline V gene encodes CDR1 MDHEN and CDR2 SYDVKM. The length of the CDR3 is 16 residues. This chain's CDR3 is CASSDAGGRGSYEQYF. The CDR3 bases are TGTGCCAGCAGCGACGCTGGGGGGAGGGGATCCTACGAGCAGTACTTC.

This clone was counted a few times. This chain uses TRBV24-1 with TRBJ2-7; no clear D gene. Trimming cost V 5 bases and J 7 bases, with 17 bases left between them. CDR1 KGHDR and CDR2 SFDVKD come from the germline V gene. CDR3 length: 14 amino acids. The CDR3 region is CATSATWGKGEQYF. In nucleotides, the CDR3 is TGTGCCACCAGTGCCACCTGGGGAAAAGGAGAGCAGTACTTC.

In its sample, this clone is medium-sized (0.01 to 0.1%). The V gene is TRBV5-1, the J gene TRBJ1-3, with D unresolved. Germline CDR1 is SGHRS and CDR2 is YFSETQ. CDR3 length: 15 amino acids. V lost 0 bases to trimming and J lost 0 bases, with 7 bases between them. Written as DNA, the CDR3 is TGCGCCAGCAGCTTGGGCGTAACCTCTGGAAACACCATATATTTT. Its translation is CASSLGVTSGNTIYF. Using reference TRBV5-1 and TRBJ1-3 for the parts outside the CDR3, the full variable domain is KAGVTQTPRYLIKTRGQQVTLSCSPISGHRSVSWYQQTPGQGLQFLFEYFSETQRNKGNFPGRFSGRQFSNSRSEMNVSTLELGDSALYLCASSLGVTSGNTIYFGEGSWLTVV.